The text below deals with one T cell receptor (beta chain). This clonotype was picked up many times. What antigen it recognizes has not been identified. The record has no base qualities; no much larger clone is one base away. Hyperthyroidism patients were newly diagnosed, with disease duration under 2 months, and aged 18 to 65 years. Exclusion was applied to patients with uncontrolled infections, other autoimmune diseases, pregnancy or lactation. Clinical symptoms, serum thyroxine and TRAb, thyroid ultrasound, and orbital computed tomography formed the basis for the diagnoses. For progressor patients, blood was drawn at the first diagnosis of hyperthyroidism, before any ophthalmopathy symptoms had appeared. PBMCs were separated from around 9.1 ml of fresh peripheral blood using Ficoll-Paque density gradient centrifugation. Patients classed as progressors first received a Graves' hyperthyroidism diagnosis and then went on to develop ophthalmopathy during follow-up. Trizol reagent was used to extract total RNA, and RNA quality was then checked on an Agilent 2100 Bioanalyzer.

Including cysteine and phenylalanine, the CDR3 has 18 amino acids. Left in the record is the CDR3 DNA by itself, 54 bases read in frame from the first base. Ends trimmed: V by 6 bases, J by 9 bases; bases unmatched to a gene: 18. The germline V gene encodes CDR1 WSHSY and CDR2 SAAADI. The TCR beta CDR3 regions were amplified from the RNA transcripts. For the first round of RT-PCR on the TCR CDR3, the HTBI primer set was used together with the Qiagen OneStep RT-PCR kit. Libraries were constructed in a second round of multiplex PCR, after which size selection and purification were performed. The libraries were sequenced on an Illumina HiSeq2000 using paired-end 100 bp reads. The source study handled its data this way. SOAPnuke was used to process the raw data, with reads discarded if the reads contained adapters or uncalled bases, had a mean Phred below 15, or lacked an exact constant-primer or identifier match. COPE v1.2.5 was used to merge the high-quality paired reads, and each unique nucleotide sequence was defined as a clonotype. MiTCR v1.1 was used to align clonotypes to the IMGT TRBV, TRBD and TRBJ reference segments. The analysis included only V-J combinations with a frequency above 0.0001, which together covered approximately 99% of the repertoires. A TCS score was defined as the ratio between F50 (clonal expansion) and ExV (chaos), using BLOSUM62-based TCRdist between CDR3 peptides within each V-J. Welch's t-statistics and random forest reduced around 520 V-J features to 10 to 15, which were used in a naive Bayes classifier (R e1071). TCRdb trimmed public reads at Q25 via fastp, called clones via MiXCR and kept in-frame beta chains. Rows with a matching CDR3 protein are joined into one entry that keeps the most common DNA and genes. TCRdb's processing, not the study's, gives the V and J calls here. Present in this sample are fewer than 450,000 distinct CDR3 sequences, about a sixth of which were seen just once. Approximately 33% of the sample goes to the ten largest clones.

The data were taken from a study of T cells in Graves' hyperthyroidism and ophthalmopathy (dated by TCRdb to the late 2010s). Context from the whole study: Peripheral blood samples were taken at initial diagnosis, before any treatment was given. In more than 5 Graves' hyperthyroidism patients, the study also compared T-cell repertoires from thyroid tissue with T-cell repertoires from blood. To identify distinguishing TCR V-J signatures, a discovery cohort of about 95 patients was used, comprising approximately 40 with Graves' ophthalmopathy and approximately 58 with stable Graves' hyperthyroidism. After blood sampling, hyperthyroidism patients were treated with methimazole at a starting dose of 30 mg daily, and ophthalmopathy patients were treated with high-dose intravenous methylprednisolone. An independent validation cohort of 18 to 20 hyperthyroidism patients and some 15 patients who later progressed to ophthalmopathy tested prospective prediction of ophthalmopathy. According to the paper, TCR Vbeta CDR3 sequencing was carried out on over 130 peripheral blood samples, which came from 40 to 45 ophthalmopathy, 75 or so hyperthyroidism and about 17 progressor patients. The approximately 95 discovery patients were divided at random into training and test sets in a 7:3 ratio.

Beyond this particular receptor, the publication reports: In validation, the model predicted progression to ophthalmopathy a median of 6.5 months before onset, with about 67% sensitivity and roughly 73% specificity. Sample size was not statistically predetermined, and blinding of investigators to group allocation was not performed. Most expanded thyroid clonotypes (frequency above 0.001) were also found in blood, which suggests that blood repertoires may mirror thyroid immune responses. A 13 V-J signature model separated ophthalmopathy from stable hyperthyroidism, with approximately 87% sensitivity and roughly 81% specificity in cross-validation and 80%/75% in testing.

The sequence links TRBV10-2 to TRBJ1-6; the central 9 bases match TRBD1. Sequencing was done on a sample of blood. This clonotype originated in a woman aged 30 to 39 with Graves' hyperthyroidism that later progressed to Graves' ophthalmopathy. The base sequence is TGCGCCAGCAGCGTTTCCTTCCCGGGACAGGGTTCGGCTTCACCCCTCCACTTT. It is translated as CASSVSFPGQGSASPLHF.